This T cell receptor (beta chain) was identified during a study of OX40 agonist ivuxolimab in advanced cancers. Produced via immunoSEQ multiplex PCR; TCRdb's table is partial and in-frame only. The repertoire holds about 64,000 clones, with about 81% as singletons. Trimming removed 8 bases at V and 1 base at J, with 9 bases between. The CDR3 consists of 13 residues. Germline V CDR1 and CDR2: MNHEY, SVGAGI. This specimen was CD4+ or CD8+ T cells sorted from blood, taken in a trial of the OX40 agonist ivuxolimab. The TCR originated in an adult with an advanced solid tumor such as melanoma, head and neck, liver or kidney cancer. The rearrangement links TRBV6-5 to TRBJ1-5; tentatively, D is TRBD1 (5 bases). The CDR3 coding sequence is TGTGCCAGCGGGCGGGACAGCAATCAGCCCCAGCATTTT. The encoded protein is CASGRDSNQPQHF.